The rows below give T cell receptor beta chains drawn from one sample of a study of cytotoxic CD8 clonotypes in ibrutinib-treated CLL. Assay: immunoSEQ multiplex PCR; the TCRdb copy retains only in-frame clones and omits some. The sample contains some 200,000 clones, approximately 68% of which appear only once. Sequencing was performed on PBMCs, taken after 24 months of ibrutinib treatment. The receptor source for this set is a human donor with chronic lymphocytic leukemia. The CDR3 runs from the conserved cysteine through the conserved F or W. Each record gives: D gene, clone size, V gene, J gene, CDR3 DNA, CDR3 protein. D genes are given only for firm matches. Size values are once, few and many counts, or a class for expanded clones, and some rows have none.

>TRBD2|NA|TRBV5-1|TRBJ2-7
TGCGCCAGCAGCTTGGCCGGGAGGGCTTACGAGCAGTACTTC
CASSLAGRAYEQYF
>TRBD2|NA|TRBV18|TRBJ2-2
TGTGCCAGCTCACCACGACGGGATAGCGGGTCGAACACCGGGGAGCTGTTTTTT
CASSPRRDSGSNTGELFF
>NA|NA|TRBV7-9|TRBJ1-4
TGTGCCAGCAGCTTAGACTCAGGGAGCCAAAAACTGTTTTTT
CASSLDSGSQKLFF
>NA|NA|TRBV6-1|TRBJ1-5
TGTGCCAGCAGTGACCGGACCCGAGGAAATCAGCCCCAGCATTTT
CASSDRTRGNQPQHF
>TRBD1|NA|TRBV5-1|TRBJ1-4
TGCGCCAGCAGCTCCACAGGGGGTCTAAAGGAAAAACTGTTTTTT
CASSSTGGLKEKLFF
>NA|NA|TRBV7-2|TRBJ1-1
TGTGCCAGCAGCTTAGTTCTTGGGGTAATGAACACTGAAGCTTTCTTT
CASSLVLGVMNTEAFF
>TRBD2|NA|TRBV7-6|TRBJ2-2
TGTGCCAGCAGCTTAGTGACGTGGAGCGGGAGTACGAACACCGGGGAGCTGTTTTTT
CASSLVTWSGSTNTGELFF
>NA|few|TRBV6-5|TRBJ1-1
TGTGCCAGCAGTTACTCCGGGGGCAGGACTGAAGCTTTCTTT
CASSYSGGRTEAFF
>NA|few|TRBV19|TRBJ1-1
TGTGCCAGTAGTATTGTGGGGGACACTGAAGCTTTCTTT
CASSIVGDTEAFF
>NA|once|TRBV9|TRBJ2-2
TGTGCCAGCAGCGTAGGATGGACGCGAGACACCGGGGAGCTGTTTTTT
CASSVGWTRDTGELFF
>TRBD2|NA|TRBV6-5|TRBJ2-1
TGTGCCAGCAGTTACTCAGCGGGAGGAAGCAATGAGCAGTTCTTC
CASSYSAGGSNEQFF
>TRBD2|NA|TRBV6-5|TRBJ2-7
TGTGCCAGCAGTTGGGGACTAGCACTTGTCGCCGAGCAGTACTTC
CASSWGLALVAEQYF
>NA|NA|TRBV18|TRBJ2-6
TGTGCCAGCTCACCAGGCGGCGGCTCTGGGGCCAACGTCCTGACTTTC
CASSPGGGSGANVLTF
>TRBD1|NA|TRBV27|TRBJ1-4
TGTGCCAGCAGTATCAGGGGGCGCAATTCCTTTAATGAAAAACTGTTTTTT
CASSIRGRNSFNEKLFF
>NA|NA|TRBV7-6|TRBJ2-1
TGTGCCAGCAGCCCAGTTGGGGGACTCTCCTACAATGAGCAGTTCTTC
CASSPVGGLSYNEQFF
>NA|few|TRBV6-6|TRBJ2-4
TGTGCCAGCAGTTACTCCACGGGAGTCAAGAACATTCAGTACTTC
CASSYSTGVKNIQYF
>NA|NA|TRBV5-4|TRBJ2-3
TGTGCCAGCAGCCCCGCTGCGAGCGGGTTAGCAGATACGCAGTATTTT
CASSPAASGLADTQYF
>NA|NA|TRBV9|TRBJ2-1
TGTGCCAGCAGCGTAATCCCGGGTGCTGATGAGCAGTTCTTC
CASSVIPGADEQFF
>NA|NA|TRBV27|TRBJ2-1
TGTGCCAGCAGTTTTGGACGACACCCCTCTACGCCTACACCCTACAATGAGCAGTTCTTC
CASSFGRHPSTPTPYNEQFF
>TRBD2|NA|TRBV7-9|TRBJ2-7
TGTGCCAGCAGCTTAGTGGAATTAGCGGGAGCCCGTTTGTACGAGCAGTACTTC
CASSLVELAGARLYEQYF
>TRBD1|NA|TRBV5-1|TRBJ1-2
TGCGCCAGCAGCCGTACAGGGGCCCTCTCGAGCGATGGCTACACCTTC
CASSRTGALSSDGYTF
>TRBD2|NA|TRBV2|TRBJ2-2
TGTGCCAGCAGTGTGCGGGAGGGGACCGGGGAGCTGTTTTTT
CASSVREGTGELFF
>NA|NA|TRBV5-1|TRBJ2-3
TGCGCCAGCAGTGGTGGAGTTATCCTTTCTTGGGAAGATACGCAGTATTTT
CASSGGVILSWEDTQYF
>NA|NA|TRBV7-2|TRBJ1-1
TGTGCCAGCAGCTTAGATATGGGGATGTATACTGAAGCTTTCTTT
CASSLDMGMYTEAFF
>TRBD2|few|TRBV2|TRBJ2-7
TGTGCCAGACGGACTAGCGGACCCTACGAGCAGTACTTC
CARRTSGPYEQYF
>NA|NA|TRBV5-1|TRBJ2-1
TGCGCCAGCAGCTTGGGGTCCGGAAATGAGCAGTTCTTC
CASSLGSGNEQFF
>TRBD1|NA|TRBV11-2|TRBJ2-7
TGTGCCAGCAGCTTAGAGGCAGGGGGCGGCTACGAGCAGTACTTC
CASSLEAGGGYEQYF
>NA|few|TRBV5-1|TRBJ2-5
TGCGCCAGCAGCATCTCCCGGGGCGAAGAGACCCAGTACTTC
CASSISRGEETQYF
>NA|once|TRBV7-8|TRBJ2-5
TGTGCCAGCAGCTTAATAATGGAGACCCAGTACTTC
CASSLIMETQYF
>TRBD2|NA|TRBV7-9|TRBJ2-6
TGTGCCAGCAGCTCCTCCGGGACTAGCGCCAAATTCCTGACTTTC
CASSSSGTSAKFLTF
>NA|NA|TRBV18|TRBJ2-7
TGTGCCAGCTTCGAGTCCCCGAATCTCTACGAGCAGTACTTC
CASFESPNLYEQYF